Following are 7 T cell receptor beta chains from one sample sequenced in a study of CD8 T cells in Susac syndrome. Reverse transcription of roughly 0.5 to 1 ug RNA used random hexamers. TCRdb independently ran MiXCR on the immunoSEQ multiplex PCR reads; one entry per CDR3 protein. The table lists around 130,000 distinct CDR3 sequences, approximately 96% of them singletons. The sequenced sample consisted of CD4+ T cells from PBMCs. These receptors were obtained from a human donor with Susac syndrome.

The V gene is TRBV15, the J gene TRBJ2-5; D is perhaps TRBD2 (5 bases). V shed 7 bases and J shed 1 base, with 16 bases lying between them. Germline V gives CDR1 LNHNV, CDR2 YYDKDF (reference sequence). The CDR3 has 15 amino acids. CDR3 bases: TGTGCCACCAATGAGAGAGCGGTGCTCCAAGAGACCCAGTACTTC. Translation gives CATNERAVLQETQYF.

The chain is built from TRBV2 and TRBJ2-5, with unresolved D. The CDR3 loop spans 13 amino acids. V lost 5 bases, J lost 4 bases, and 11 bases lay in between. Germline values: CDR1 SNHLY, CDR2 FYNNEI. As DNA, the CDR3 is TGTGCCAGCAGTCAGTTCTCAGGAGAGACCCAGTACTTC. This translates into CASSQFSGETQYF.

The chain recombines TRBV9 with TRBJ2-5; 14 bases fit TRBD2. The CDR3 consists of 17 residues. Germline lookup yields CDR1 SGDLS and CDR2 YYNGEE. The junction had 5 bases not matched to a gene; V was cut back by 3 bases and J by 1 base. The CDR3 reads CASSEGTSGSLQETQYF. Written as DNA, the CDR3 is TGTGCCAGCAGCGAGGGGACTAGCGGGAGCCTCCAAGAGACCCAGTACTTC.

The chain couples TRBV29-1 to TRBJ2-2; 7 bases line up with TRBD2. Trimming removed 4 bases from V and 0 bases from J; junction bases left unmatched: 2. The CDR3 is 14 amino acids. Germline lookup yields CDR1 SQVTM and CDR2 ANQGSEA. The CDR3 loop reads CSVGGGTNTGELFF. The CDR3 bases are TGCAGCGTTGGGGGAGGGACGAACACCGGGGAGCTGTTTTTT.

The CDR3 DNA reads TGCAGCGTCGGGACAGGGTACACCGGGGAGCTGTTTTTT. Amino acid sequence: CSVGTGYTGELFF. V gene TRBV29-1 combines with J gene TRBJ2-2; 9 bases fit TRBD1. After removal of 6 bases from V and 3 bases from J, the junction contained 2 bases not matched to a gene. The CDR3 spans 13 residues. Germline values: CDR1 SQVTM, CDR2 ANQGSEA.

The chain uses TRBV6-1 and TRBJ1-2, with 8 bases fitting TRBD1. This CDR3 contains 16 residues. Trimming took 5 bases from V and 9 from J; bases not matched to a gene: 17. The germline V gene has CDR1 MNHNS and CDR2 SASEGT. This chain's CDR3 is CASSPGGQGDYGSYTF. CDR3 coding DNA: TGTGCCAGCAGTCCAGGAGGACAGGGCGACTATGGCAGCTACACCTTC.

This chain's CDR3 is CASTPGGQGAGEQYF. CDR3 coding DNA: TGTGCCAGCACCCCGGGGGGACAGGGGGCTGGGGAGCAGTACTTC. The chain employs TRBV7-8 and TRBJ2-7; TRBD1 matches 12 bases. Germline V gene data show CDR1 as SGHVS and CDR2 as FQNEAQ. V shed 7 bases and J 7 bases; nucleotides not matched to a gene: 11. CDR3 length: 15 residues.